This T cell receptor (beta chain) was sequenced in a study of blood T cells in healthy people across ages. For the second PCR, which ran for about 7 to 11 cycles, a sample-barcoded 5' primer and a J-beta primer mix were used. Each cDNA molecule received a tag from a template-switch adaptor that had 12 random nucleotides. Each of the samples gave a minimum of 2.5 million paired-end reads that contained CDR3. Each CDR3 protein is one row after TCRdb ran MiXCR on the 5' RACE reads. The sample consists of around 700,000 distinct CDR3 sequences, approximately 25% of them appearing once. The CDR3 sequence is 12 residues long. Between the trimmed V and J ends, which lost 2 bases and 6 bases, there was a span of 7 bases. Germline V CDR1 and CDR2: ENHRY, SYGVKD. A few counts support this clonotype. Antigen: not known. Findings and limits, study-wide: The diversity estimates, figures obtained from one million T cells, were considered underestimates.

The sample was also reused in another study, on T cells of mothers and their children.

The TCR sequence derives from a boy aged 5 to 17 in good health. The chain has TRBV10-3 and TRBJ1-2; D possibly corresponds to TRBD1 (6 bases). Sequenced input: blood. CDR3 amino acids: CAISEAGDGYTF. DNA for the CDR3: TGTGCCATCAGTGAGGCAGGGGATGGCTACACCTTC.